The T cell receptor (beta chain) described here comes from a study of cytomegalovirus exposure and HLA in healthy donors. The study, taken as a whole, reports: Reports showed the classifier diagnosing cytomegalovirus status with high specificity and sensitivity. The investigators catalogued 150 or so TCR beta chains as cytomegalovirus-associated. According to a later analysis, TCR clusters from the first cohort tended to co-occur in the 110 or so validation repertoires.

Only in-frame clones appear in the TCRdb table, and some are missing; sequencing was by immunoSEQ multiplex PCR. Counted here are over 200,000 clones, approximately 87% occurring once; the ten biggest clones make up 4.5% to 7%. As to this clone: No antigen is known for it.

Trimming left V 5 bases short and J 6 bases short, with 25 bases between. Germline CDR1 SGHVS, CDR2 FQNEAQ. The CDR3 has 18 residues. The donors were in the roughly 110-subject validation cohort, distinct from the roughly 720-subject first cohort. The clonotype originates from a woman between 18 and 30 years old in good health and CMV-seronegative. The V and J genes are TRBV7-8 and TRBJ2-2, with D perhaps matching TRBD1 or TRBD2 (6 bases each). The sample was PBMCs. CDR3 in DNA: TGTGCCAGCAGCCTCAGGGGCGCGGGGCGGGGTTCTGCCGGGGAGCTGTTTTTT. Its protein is CASSLRGAGRGSAGELFF. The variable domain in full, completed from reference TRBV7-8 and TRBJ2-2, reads GAGVSQSPRYKVAKRGQDVALRCDPISGHVSLFWYQQALGQGPEFLTYFQNEAQLDKSGLPSDRFFAERPEGSVSTLKIQRTQQEDSAVYLCASSLRGAGRGSAGELFFGEGSRLTVL.